The clone carrying this T cell receptor (beta chain) was detected ten times or more. This sample's TCRbeta library carried unique molecular identifier barcodes. TCRdb reanalysed the PCR reads using MiXCR and keeps one entry per CDR3 protein. The sample lists some 600,000 distinct CDR3 sequences; approximately 13% were seen once. This specimen comes from a study of T-cell reconstitution after alpha-beta-depleted transplantation in children. V was shortened by 6 bases and J by 2 bases, with 14 bases between the two germline ends. This CDR3 contains 13 residues. Germline lookup yields CDR1 DFQATT and CDR2 SNEGSKA (reference sequence).

This chain links TRBV20-1 with TRBJ2-7; maybe TRBD2 (7 bases). The TCR comes from a male patient younger than 18 who had a stem cell transplant for acute myeloid leukemia, so the T cells may come from the graft donor. This material consisted of PBMCs, mostly from graft donor cells, taken 360 days after TCRalphabeta/CD19-depleted stem cell transplant. CDR3 in DNA: TGCAGTGCACCCTCGGGGGGCGCCTACGAGCAGTACTTC. This codes for CSAPSGGAYEQYF.